A selection of T cell receptor beta chains follows, all from one sample in a study of cytomegalovirus exposure and HLA in healthy donors. Using immunoSEQ multiplex PCR, the repertoire was profiled, and TCRdb retains in-frame clones only, with some absent. The sample consists of 35,000 to 55,000 clones, around 65% of them appearing once. Input material: PBMCs. The receptor set was obtained from a human donor in good health. CDR3s leave out the opening cysteine and the closing phenylalanine or tryptophan. Each record gives: clone size, J gene, V gene, CDR3 length, CDR3 protein. Not every row has a clone size; where given, it reads once, few, many or a size class.

>-|TRBJ2-7|TRBV5-1|10
ASSSEHYEQY
>-|TRBJ1-3|TRBV9|12
ASSAFNSGNTIY
>once|TRBJ1-1|TRBV5-6|12
ASSQRTGNTEAF
>-|TRBJ1-2|TRBV2|11
ASNRDTNYGYT
>-|TRBJ1-2|TRBV6-6|13
AVAKRGDAPYGYT
>-|TRBJ2-7|TRBV6-1|10
AVHRGYYEQY
>-|TRBJ2-2|TRBV12-5|14
ASGLRTSGGAGELF
>-|TRBJ2-5|TRBV9|13
ASSAGTGGFETQY
>-|TRBJ2-2|TRBV4-3|13
ASSREGGSSGELF
>-|TRBJ2-7|TRBV7-2|12
ASSYGQGNYEQY
>-|TRBJ2-2|TRBV10-1|14
ASSGLPGGPTGELF
>-|TRBJ1-2|TRBV29-1|11
SVWTGGTLGYT
>-|TRBJ1-1|TRBV4-1|11
ASSRTGPTEAF
>-|TRBJ2-5|TRBV7-2|12
ASSSGTSGETQY
>-|TRBJ2-2|TRBV10-3|14
AISESGTGYTGELF
>once|TRBJ2-2|TRBV30|15
AWEASPGLANTGELF
>few|TRBJ2-5|TRBV7-8|14
ASSARRRDLRETQY
>-|TRBJ2-5|TRBV28|11
ASMWGAGETQY
>-|TRBJ1-5|TRBV10-3|15
AISERAGDLSNQPQH
>-|TRBJ1-1|TRBV5-1|13
ASSPGGTAGTEAF
>-|TRBJ1-4|TRBV29-1|13
SVRDSSATNEKLF
>-|TRBJ1-2|TRBV4-3|15
ASSQDRGDAGNYGYT
>-|TRBJ1-2|TRBV29-1|10
SATQINYGYT
>-|TRBJ2-2|TRBV30|13
AWSGRDRVTGELF
>-|TRBJ2-3|TRBV6-4|13
ASSSDRAPGDTQY
>-|TRBJ1-5|TRBV2|14
ASRWTATVSNQPQH
>once|TRBJ2-7|TRBV5-1|11
ASSARERLEQY
>-|TRBJ2-1|TRBV5-1|14
ASSALPGTGWNEQF
>-|TRBJ1-1|TRBV7-9|14
ASSRGSTEMNTEAF
>-|TRBJ2-3|TRBV2|10
ASSELTDTQY
>-|TRBJ1-5|TRBV4-1|12
ASSLQGTYQPQH
>-|TRBJ1-1|TRBV10-1|11
ASSLSGNTEAF
>-|TRBJ1-5|TRBV5-4|11
ASSAGQGKPQH
>-|TRBJ1-2|TRBV4-1|13
ASSPGLDRDYGYT
>-|TRBJ2-5|TRBV14|15
ASSQWVWARSQETQY
>medium-sized|TRBJ1-4|TRBV4-1|13
ASSFTGGTNEKLF
>once|TRBJ1-2|TRBV18|11
ASSPRTGEGYT
>-|TRBJ2-7|TRBV4-2|12
ASSQDSATIRQY
>few|TRBJ2-5|TRBV9|13
ASSVGQGSQETQY
>-|TRBJ2-5|TRBV30|12
AWAVGAYQETQY
>-|TRBJ2-3|TRBV5-1|10
ASSGRADTQY
>-|TRBJ1-2|TRBV2|10
ASIQGRYGYT
>-|TRBJ1-2|TRBV6-5|12
ASSNRQGLYGYT
>few|TRBJ2-7|TRBV6-1|12
ASRTMGGGHEQY
>-|TRBJ1-1|TRBV4-2|13
ASSPGGGLNTEAF
>-|TRBJ2-5|TRBV7-2|14
ASSFMRLAGQETQY
>few|TRBJ1-2|TRBV6-5|10
ASSLQGYGYT
>-|TRBJ1-2|TRBV5-6|10
ASAKENYGYT
>-|TRBJ2-3|TRBV4-3|18
ASSQEVVQGAVPSFLAQY
>-|TRBJ2-2|TRBV6-6|14
ASSFGQGERTGELF
>-|TRBJ2-1|TRBV2|13
ASSALQGSYNEQF
>-|TRBJ2-3|TRBV7-8|13
ASSYGLASTDTQY